This T cell receptor (beta chain) was sequenced for a study of molecular identifiers for immune sequencing clone quantification. This clonotype was seen at least ten times. A single record per CDR3 protein comes from TCRdb applying MiXCR to the PCR reads. The table includes 300,000 to 350,000 distinct CDR3 sequences, 20% to 25% detected once. This CDR3 region has 16 residues. The ends were cut back, 0 bases at V and 7 bases at J, with 19 bases in the middle. Germline-derived CDR1 and CDR2 are DFQATT and SNEGSKA (reference sequence). The clonotype was recovered from a human donor in good health. Some libraries in this study had Jurkat cell RNA spiked in. This chain connects TRBV20-1 to TRBJ2-1, with TRBD2 as a possible D gene (6 bases). Sequenced sample: naive CD8+ T cells from blood, with Jurkat cell RNA spiked in. Subset defined: FACS-sorted CD8+CD4-CCR7+CD45RA+ naive T cells. CDR3 sequence: CSARDPAGRGMNEQFF. Here the CDR3 DNA reads TGCAGTGCTAGAGATCCCGCGGGGCGGGGTATGAATGAGCAGTTCTTC.